This T cell receptor beta chain was identified during a study of cytomegalovirus exposure and HLA in healthy donors. General study points: With later analysis, a missense DCLRE1C variant became linked to TCR beta V- and J-gene trimming. The productive fraction for most TCR beta V segments was about 90% or about 30% in an earlier analysis. The classifier reportedly diagnosed cytomegalovirus status with high sensitivity and specificity.

In the case of this clone: What it recognizes is unknown.

CDR1 is MNHNS, CDR2 SASEGT, per germline. This CDR3 contains 15 residues. J gave up 0 bases and V 7 bases, and 3 bases lay outside the gene matches. Use of 60 Vbeta and 13 Jbeta primers characterized the PCR. Sequencing used immunoSEQ multiplex PCR; TCRdb keeps in-frame clones, though not all of them. Among roughly 100,000 clones listed, around 75% were seen once. This receptor was taken from a middle-aged man in good health and CMV-seronegative. Sequences were obtained from PBMCs. The rearrangement joins TRBV6-1 to TRBJ2-6, with 7 bases fitting TRBD1. Here the CDR3 DNA reads TGTGCCAGCATTCCAGGGGGCTCTGGGGCCAACGTCCTGACTTTC. Protein product: CASIPGGSGANVLTF.